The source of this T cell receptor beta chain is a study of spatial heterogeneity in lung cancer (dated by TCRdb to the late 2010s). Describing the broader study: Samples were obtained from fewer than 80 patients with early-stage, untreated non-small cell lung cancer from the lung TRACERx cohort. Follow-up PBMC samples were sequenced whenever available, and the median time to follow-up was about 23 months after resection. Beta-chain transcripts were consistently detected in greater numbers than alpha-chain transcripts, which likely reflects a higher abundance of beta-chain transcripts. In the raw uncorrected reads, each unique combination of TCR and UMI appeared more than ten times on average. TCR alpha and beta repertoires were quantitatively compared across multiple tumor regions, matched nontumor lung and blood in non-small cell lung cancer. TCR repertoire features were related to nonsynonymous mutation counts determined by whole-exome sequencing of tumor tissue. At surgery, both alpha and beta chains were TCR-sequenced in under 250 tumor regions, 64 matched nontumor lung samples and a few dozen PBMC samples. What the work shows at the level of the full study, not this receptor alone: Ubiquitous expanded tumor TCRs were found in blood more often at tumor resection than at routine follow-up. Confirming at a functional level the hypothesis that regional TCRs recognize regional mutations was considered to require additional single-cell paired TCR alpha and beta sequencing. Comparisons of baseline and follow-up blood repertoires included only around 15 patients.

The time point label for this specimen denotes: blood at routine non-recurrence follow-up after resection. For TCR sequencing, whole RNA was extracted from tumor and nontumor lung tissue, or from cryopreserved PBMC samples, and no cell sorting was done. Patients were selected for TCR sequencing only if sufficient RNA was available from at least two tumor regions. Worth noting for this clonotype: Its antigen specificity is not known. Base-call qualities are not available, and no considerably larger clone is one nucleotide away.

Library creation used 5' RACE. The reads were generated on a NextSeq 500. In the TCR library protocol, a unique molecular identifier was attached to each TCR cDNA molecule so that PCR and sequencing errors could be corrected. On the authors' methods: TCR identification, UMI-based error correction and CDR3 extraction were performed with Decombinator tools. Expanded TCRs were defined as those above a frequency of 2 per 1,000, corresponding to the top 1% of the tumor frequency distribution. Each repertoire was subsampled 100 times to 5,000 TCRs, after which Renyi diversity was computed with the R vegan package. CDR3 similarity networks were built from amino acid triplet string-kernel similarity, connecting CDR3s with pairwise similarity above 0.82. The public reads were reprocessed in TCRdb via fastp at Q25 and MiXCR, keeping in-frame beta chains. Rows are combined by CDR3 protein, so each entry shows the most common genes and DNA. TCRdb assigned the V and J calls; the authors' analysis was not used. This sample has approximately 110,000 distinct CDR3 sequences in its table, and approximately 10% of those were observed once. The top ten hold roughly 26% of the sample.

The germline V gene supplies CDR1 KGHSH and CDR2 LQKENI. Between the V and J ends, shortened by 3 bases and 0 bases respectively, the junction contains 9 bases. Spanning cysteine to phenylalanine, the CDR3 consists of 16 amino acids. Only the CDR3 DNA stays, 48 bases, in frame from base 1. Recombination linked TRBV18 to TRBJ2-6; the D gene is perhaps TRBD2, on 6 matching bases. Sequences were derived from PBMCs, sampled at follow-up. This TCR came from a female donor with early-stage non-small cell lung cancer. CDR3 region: CASSPGRNSGANVLTF. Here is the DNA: TGTGCCAGCTCACCGGGGAGGAACTCTGGGGCCAACGTCCTGACTTTC.